These 24 T cell receptor beta chains were sequenced from one sample in a study of shared T cell receptors in the human thymus. Only in-frame clones appear in the TCRdb table, and some are missing; sequencing was by immunoSEQ multiplex PCR. Seen here are hundreds of thousands of clones, 80% to 90% observed once, and the top ten hold just under 0.0095%. The sample was also reused in another study, on human thymus T cells.

Sequencing was performed on thymocytes. The source of these receptors is a boy in the first two years of life with a congenital heart defect.

This clone has only one observation. V and J are TRBV27 and TRBJ1-2, with D possibly TRBD1 on 5 matching bases. CDR1 is MNHEY, CDR2 SMNVEV, per germline (reference sequence). V lost 4 bases, J lost 6 bases, and 21 bases lay in between. The length of the CDR3 is 16 residues. The CDR3 sequence: CASSSQGLVLSHGYTF. For the CDR3, the DNA is TGTGCCAGCAGTTCGCAGGGCTTAGTCCTTTCTCATGGCTACACCTTC.

The gene calls are TRBV10-1 and TRBJ2-7, with D perhaps TRBD2 (6 bases). V was cut by 9 bases and J by 0 bases, with 9 bases left in between. Germline assignment: CDR1 WNHNN and CDR2 SYGVQD (reference sequence). There are 12 residues in the CDR3. As DNA, the CDR3 is TGCGCCAGACGGGGGAGCTCCTACGAGCAGTACTTC. Protein product: CARRGSSYEQYF.

The V call is TRBV27, the J call TRBJ2-7, with a weak D call TRBD2 (6 bases). The CDR3 loop spans 15 amino acids. The germline gives CDR1 MNHEY, CDR2 SMNVEV (reference sequence). V was cut by 5 bases and J by 2 bases, with 16 bases left in between. The CDR3 protein is CASSTDGRNTYEQYF. CDR3 nucleotides: TGTGCCAGCAGTACCGACGGGAGAAACACCTACGAGCAGTACTTC.

This chain uses TRBV18 with TRBJ2-3; D unclear. The V and J ends lost 3 bases and 2 bases respectively, with 15 bases between them. Germline CDR1 KGHSH, CDR2 LQKENI. CDR3 size: 16 residues. The CDR3 DNA reads as TGTGCCAGCTCACCTGTTCCCGGCGGCCCCACAGATACGCAGTATTTT. Its protein is CASSPVPGGPTDTQYF.

The rearrangement links TRBV10-3 to TRBJ1-5, with D possibly being TRBD1 (5 bases). Trimming pared 2 bases from V and 4 bases from J, leaving 9 bases between. CDR3 length equals 14 residues. The germline V gene encodes CDR1 ENHRY and CDR2 SYGVKD. Written as DNA, the CDR3 is TGTGCCATCAGTGAGCCGACAGAAAATCAGCCCCAGCATTTT. Its protein product is CAISEPTENQPQHF.

The V call is TRBV18, the J call TRBJ2-5, with 13 positions matching TRBD2. CDR3 size: 17 residues. Germline CDR1 is KGHSH and CDR2 is LQKENI. Trimming removed 3 bases from V and 2 bases from J; junction bases left unmatched: 6. CDR3 in amino acids: CASSPSGTSGEQETQYF. In DNA form, the CDR3 reads TGTGCCAGCTCACCGAGCGGGACTAGCGGGGAACAAGAGACCCAGTACTTC.

The genes are TRBV27 and TRBJ2-7; D perhaps matches TRBD2 (5 bases). Trimming cost V 5 bases and J 13 bases, with 18 bases left between them. This CDR3 has 12 amino acids. Germline V gene lookup returns CDR1 MNHEY and CDR2 SMNVEV (reference sequence). The CDR3 bases are TGTGCCAGCAGTGTAAAACACGGGAAACTCTACTTC. This translates into CASSVKHGKLYF.

V usage is TRBV2 and J usage is TRBJ1-5; 10 bases are a match to TRBD1. The CDR3 covers 16 residues. The V segment lost 6 bases and the J segment 5 bases; nucleotides outside the gene matches: 10. Germline V gene sequence: CDR1 SNHLY, CDR2 FYNNEI. The CDR3 DNA reads as TGTGCCAGCAGAGACCCACGACAGGGGGCCCATCAGCCCCAGCATTTT. Translating gives CASRDPRQGAHQPQHF.

This chain links TRBV4-1 with TRBJ1-2, with 8 positions matching TRBD1. V shed 3 bases, J shed 2 bases, and the junction held 8 bases outside the gene matches. CDR1 is MGHRA and CDR2 is YSYEKL in the germline V gene. CDR3 size: 16 residues. CDR3 coding DNA: TGCGCCAGCAGCCAGGGTAGACAGGGGATGAACTATGGCTACACCTTC. Translating it yields CASSQGRQGMNYGYTF.

The chain recombines TRBV28 with TRBJ2-3; TRBD1 agrees at 10 bases. This CDR3 is built from 16 residues. After removal of 4 bases from V and 2 bases from J, the junction contained 6 bases not matched to a gene. Germline V gives CDR1 MDHEN, CDR2 SYDVKM. CDR3 sequence reads: CASSSPGQGSTDTQYF. CDR3 sequence (DNA): TGTGCCAGCAGTTCACCGGGACAGGGGTCCACAGATACGCAGTATTTT.

This chain joins TRBV11-2 and TRBJ2-7, with 8 bases matching TRBD2. V lost 1 base, J lost 3 bases, and 11 bases stayed unmatched. The CDR3 has 17 amino acids. The germline V gene has CDR1 SGHAT and CDR2 FQNNGV. This CDR3 reads CASSLVNTGGNFYEQYF. The CDR3 bases are TGTGCCAGCAGCTTAGTCAACACGGGGGGGAACTTCTACGAGCAGTACTTC.

The chain couples TRBV4-3 to TRBJ2-3; D unresolved. The CDR3 length is 13 residues. With 1 base removed from V and 2 bases from J, the gap between germline ends came to 4 bases. The germline V gene encodes CDR1 LGHNA and CDR2 YSLEER. Written as DNA, the CDR3 is TGCGCCAGCAGCCAAGCCTACACAGATACGCAGTATTTT. Its translation: CASSQAYTDTQYF.

The CDR3 sequence is CASSLEGAGEQFF. As DNA, the CDR3 is TGTGCCAGCAGTTTAGAGGGGGCAGGTGAGCAGTTCTTC. The chain has TRBV6-1 and TRBJ2-1; TRBD1 matches at 7 bases. With V trimmed by 5 bases and J by 9 bases, 7 bases remained unmatched. The CDR3 loop spans 13 amino acids. Germline V CDR1 and CDR2: MNHNS, SASEGT.

The chain couples TRBV30 to TRBJ1-2, with TRBD1 matching over 7 bases. Germline-derived CDR1 and CDR2 are GTSNPN and SVGIG (reference sequence). This CDR3 comprises 17 residues. J was trimmed by 1 base and V by 3 bases; bases with no gene match: 14. CDR3 residues: CAWRTGTDWGNNYGYTF. The DNA for the CDR3 is TGTGCCTGGAGGACCGGGACAGATTGGGGGAATAACTATGGCTACACCTTC. Combining the CDR3 with reference TRBV30 and TRBJ1-2 gives the whole variable domain SQTIHQWPATLVQPVGSPLSLECTVEGTSNPNLYWYRQAAGRGLQLLFYSVGIGQISSEVPQNLSASRPQDRQFILSSKKLLLSDSGFYLCAWRTGTDWGNNYGYTFGSGTRLTVV.

The J gene is TRBJ1-2, the V gene TRBV12-5, with D perhaps matching TRBD1 (6 bases). CDR1 and CDR2 (germline): LGHNT, FRNRAP. The CDR3 is 13 amino acids. Trimming took off 6 bases at V and 8 bases at J, with 16 bases between the two ends. CDR3 sequence: CASGWSGDWGYTF. The CDR3 nucleotides are TGTGCTAGTGGCTGGTCAGGGGATTGGGGCTACACCTTC.

The J gene is TRBJ1-6, the V gene TRBV19; the D gene is possibly TRBD1 (5 bases). Per the germline V gene, CDR1 is LNHDA and CDR2 is SQIVND (reference sequence). V was cut by 1 base and J by 6 bases, with 19 bases left in between. There are 18 residues in the CDR3. In DNA form, the CDR3 reads TGTGCCAGTAGTATAGTTTCCGCAGGGCTGACTTCTAATTCACCCCTCCACTTT. Its translation is CASSIVSAGLTSNSPLHF.

CDR3 DNA sequence: TGTGCCAGCAGTTACTCGGGGCTCCCCAGGGACACTGAAGCTTTCTTT. It encodes CASSYSGLPRDTEAFF. This sequence joins TRBV6-5 and TRBJ1-1; a weak D match, TRBD1 (5 bases). This CDR3 comprises 16 residues. V was pared by 0 bases and J by 3 bases, with 14 bases between. Germline lookup yields CDR1 MNHEY and CDR2 SVGAGI.

This sequence joins TRBV7-9 and TRBJ2-3, with D possibly being TRBD2 (6 bases). The CDR3 length is 14 residues. Trimming left V 0 bases short and J 5 bases short, with 9 bases between. Per germline, CDR1 SEHNR and CDR2 FQNEAQ (reference sequence). CDR3: CASSLAGGLDTQYF. The CDR3 DNA sequence: TGTGCCAGCAGCTTAGCGGGGGGATTAGATACGCAGTATTTT. The variable domain in full, completed from reference TRBV7-9 and TRBJ2-3, reads DTGVSQNPRHKITKRGQNVTFRCDPISEHNRLYWYRQTLGQGPEFLTYFQNEAQLEKSRLLSDRFSAERPKGSFSTLEIQRTEQGDSAMYLCASSLAGGLDTQYFGPGTRLTVL.

This clone was picked up a small number of times. This chain links TRBV27 with TRBJ2-7, with a weak D call TRBD1 (5 bases). Germline-derived CDR1 and CDR2 are MNHEY and SMNVEV (reference sequence). The CDR3 covers 10 residues. The V and J ends lost 6 bases and 7 bases respectively, with 7 bases between them. The CDR3 sequence is CASRPGEQYF. The CDR3 bases are TGTGCCAGCAGGCCAGGGGAGCAGTACTTC.

This clone was seen a handful of times. The chain links TRBV6-6 to TRBJ2-3; possibly TRBD1 for D (5 bases). V shed 5 bases and J shed 0 bases, with 9 bases lying between them. The CDR3 contains 14 residues. The germline CDR1 and CDR2 sequences are MNHNY and SVGAGI (reference sequence). The CDR3 is CASSRQLSTDTQYF. In nucleotides, the CDR3 is TGTGCCAGCAGTCGACAGTTAAGCACAGATACGCAGTATTTT.

The rearrangement links TRBV28 to TRBJ2-7; 7 positions agree with TRBD2. This CDR3 has 14 residues. Germline V gene lookup returns CDR1 MDHEN and CDR2 SYDVKM. After removal of 6 bases from V and 2 bases from J, the junction contained 7 bases not matched to a gene. Here the CDR3 reads CASRLSGATYEQYF. As DNA, the CDR3 is TGTGCCAGCAGACTGAGCGGGGCAACCTACGAGCAGTACTTC.

CDR3 residues: CATSRDKGRAWEQYF. CDR3 sequence (DNA): TGTGCCACCAGCAGAGATAAAGGCAGGGCTTGGGAGCAGTACTTC. This chain joins TRBV15 and TRBJ2-7; perhaps TRBD1 as D (5 bases). V dropped 0 bases and J dropped 7 bases, with 16 bases sitting between them. CDR3 length: 15 residues. Per the germline V gene, CDR1 is LNHNV and CDR2 is YYDKDF (reference sequence).

V and J are TRBV4-3 and TRBJ1-5; perhaps TRBD1 as D (6 bases). Germline assignment: CDR1 LGHNA and CDR2 YSLEER. V was clipped by 0 bases and J by 6 bases, with 9 bases between them. The CDR3 is made up of 14 amino acids. CDR3 bases: TGCGCCAGCAGCCAAGATAGGGGGATTCAGCCCCAGCATTTT. It specifies CASSQDRGIQPQHF.

The chain links TRBV28 to TRBJ1-5, with D perhaps matching TRBD1 (6 bases). CDR1 and CDR2 from the germline V gene are MDHEN and SYDVKM. The CDR3 runs 16 residues. The V end was cut by 5 bases, the J end by 2 bases, with 16 bases between. The CDR3 nucleotides are TGTGCCAGCAGTCCCCCCACGGGGGGCGGCAATCAGCCCCAGCATTTT. Residues: CASSPPTGGGNQPQHF.